This paragraph covers one TCR beta chain sequence. The antigen remains unidentified. The sample belongs to a study of CD8 T cells in ankylosing spondylitis. Study observations and caveats: Clones linked to the disease showed a CD8+ phenotype. They occurred at relatively low frequencies in peripheral blood. For ankylosing spondylitis blood, a TCR beta motif of roughly 8 highly homologous variants appeared characteristic. Reported data indicate significant enrichment of disease-linked clones within matched ankylosing spondylitis synovial fluid. Some motif variants had been reported before (in reactive arthritis synovial fluid and blood).

TCRdb independently ran MiXCR on the 5' RACE reads; one entry per CDR3 protein. The sample holds fewer than 400,000 distinct CDR3 sequences, about a fifth seen once. Trimming cost V 7 bases and J 0 bases, with 14 bases left between them. Germline V gene lookup returns CDR1 MNHNS and CDR2 SASEGT. The CDR3 spans 15 residues. Specimen: blood, either unsorted or a sorted T cell fraction (not recorded which). The chain joins TRBV6-1 to TRBJ2-3, with D unclear. This clonotype was obtained from a male donor with ankylosing spondylitis. The CDR3 bases are TGTGCCAGCAAACTCGCTGGCAGTAGCACAGATACGCAGTATTTT. Translating it yields CASKLAGSSTDTQYF.